This TCR beta chain comes out of a study of identical twins. Study-level points and caveats: Modeled out-of-frame TCR alpha sharing in monozygotic twins fell below observed levels. Cord blood beta clonotypes that were abundant carried fewer insertions, and memory repertoires showed no such trend.

Points on this clonotype: Its target is unknown.

MiXCR, applied by TCRdb to the 5' RACE reads, yields one record per CDR3 protein. The sample has just under 550,000 distinct CDR3 sequences, 12% to 15% seen once. The CDR3 has 13 residues. The V gene lost 1 base and the J gene lost 4 bases, with 7 bases spanning the gap. Germline CDR1 reads SGHTA; CDR2 reads FQGNSA. These data were also reused for a study on yellow fever vaccine responses in identical twins.

Sequenced sample: CD4+ T cells sorted from blood. V is TRBV7-2 and J is TRBJ1-2; no reliable D call. This clonotype originated in a woman between 18 and 29 years old in good health. CDR3 sequence reads: CASSLVTVYGYTF. In DNA, the CDR3 is TGTGCCAGCAGCTTAGTCACGGTCTATGGCTACACCTTC.